Listed below are T cell receptor beta chains from one sample, sequenced in a study of T cell repertoires in cytomegalovirus infection. Their recognized antigens are unknown. MiXCR, run by TCRdb on the reads, gives a single entry per CDR3 protein. The sample comprises some 150,000 distinct CDR3 sequences, around 32% of which are singletons, and 45% to 60% rests with the top ten. The specimen comprised CD8+ T cells from cultured PBMCs, sampled from culture after CMV antigen stimulation. These receptors were taken from a human donor in good health (CMV status not recorded). Some clones in this sample may be carry-over from other donors' samples. Each CDR3 is given with its conserved first and last residue. D genes are given only for firm matches. Expanded clones are given a class, and other clones once, few, many or no size at all.

j_call d_call clone_size v_call cdr3_nt cdr3_aa
TRBJ2-7 TRBD1 few TRBV6-6 TGTGCCAGCAGCTGGACAGGAACCTACGAGCAGTACTTC CASSWTGTYEQYF
TRBJ2-7 TRBD1 - TRBV12-3/TRBV12-4 TGTGCCAGCAGCTTCCGGACAGGCCCCTACGAGCAGTACTTC CASSFRTGPYEQYF
TRBJ2-1 TRBD2 few TRBV5-1 TGCGCCAGCAGCCCATCTGGGAAGCGGGGGAATTCTGAGCAGTTCTTC CASSPSGKRGNSEQFF
TRBJ2-2 TRBD2 - TRBV5-4 TGTGCCAGCCTACGGGGGGAGGACGGGGAGCTGTTTTTT CASLRGEDGELFF
TRBJ2-3 - once TRBV2 TGTGTCAGCAGTGAAGCGAAATCTCCTAGCACAGATACGCAGTATTTT CVSSEAKSPSTDTQYF
TRBJ1-4 - - TRBV11-2 TGTGCCAGCAGCTTAGGGGACCGCCCCGTAGAACTGTTTTTT CASSLGDRPVELFF
TRBJ2-2 - - TRBV5-1 TGCGCCAGCAGCTACCAGGATATGAACACCGGGGAGCTGTTTTTT CASSYQDMNTGELFF
TRBJ1-2 TRBD1 - TRBV6-1 TGTGCCAGCAGTTCCCAGGGACAGAACTTAAATGGCTGCACCTTC CASSSQGQNLNGCTF
TRBJ2-7 - many TRBV11-1 TGTGCCAGCAGCTTCTCTTTGGGCTACGAGCAGTACTTC CASSFSLGYEQYF
TRBJ1-1 - - TRBV12-3/TRBV12-4 TGTGCCAGCACCCAACAGGGAGCGAGTACTGAAGCTTTCTTT CASTQQGASTEAFF
TRBJ2-1 - - TRBV19 TGTGCCAGTAGTCTTATCCCGACGGGGACGAATGAGCAGTTCTTC CASSLIPTGTNEQFF
TRBJ2-7 - - TRBV27 TGTGCCAGCAGTCCCGAGCAGGGAGCGGCCCCCTACGAGCAGTACTTC CASSPEQGAAPYEQYF
TRBJ2-7 - - TRBV6-1 TGTGCCAGCAGTGAAGCGGTCAGGGGTTACGAGCAGTACTTC CASSEAVRGYEQYF
TRBJ1-5 TRBD1 - TRBV19 TGTGCCAGTAGGGACGGGGTCAGGGGGCTGGGCAATCAGCCCCAGCATTTT CASRDGVRGLGNQPQHF
TRBJ2-7 TRBD2 few TRBV4-1 TGCGCCAGCAGCCAAGATCAACCATCTAGCGGGGACGAGCAGTACTTC CASSQDQPSSGDEQYF
TRBJ2-1 TRBD1 once TRBV27 TGTGCCAGCAGTTGGAGACAGGGGGCCTACAATGAGCAGTTCTTC CASSWRQGAYNEQFF
TRBJ1-1 - few TRBV9 TGTGCCAGCAGCGTAGACGACCTGAACACTGAAGCTTTCTTT CASSVDDLNTEAFF
TRBJ2-3 TRBD2 - TRBV10-3 TGTGCCATCAGTGAGTCTCCGGGACTAGCGGGGCGGAGCACAGATACGCAGTATTTT CAISESPGLAGRSTDTQYF
TRBJ2-1 - - TRBV2 TGTGCCAGCAGGGACGGGGACGCCCCTAATGAGCAGTTCTTC CASRDGDAPNEQFF
TRBJ1-5 - few TRBV12-3/TRBV12-4 TGTGCCAGCAGTTTAGATTCAACACATCAGCCCCAGCATTTT CASSLDSTHQPQHF
TRBJ1-6 - - TRBV3-1 TGTGCCAGCAGCCAGCTAAAGGGAGTTTCACCCCTCCACTTT CASSQLKGVSPLHF
TRBJ2-7 - many TRBV7-2 TGTGCCAGCAGCTTAGGGACCCCTCTCTACGAGCAGTACTTC CASSLGTPLYEQYF
TRBJ2-7 - few TRBV7-9 TGTGCCAGCAGCTCATCTTGGGAAATCCCCTACGAGCAGTACTTC CASSSSWEIPYEQYF
TRBJ2-5 - - TRBV7-8 TGTGCCAGCAGCACCGACTGGGGCCCGCCTCGAGAGACCCAGTACTTC CASSTDWGPPRETQYF
TRBJ2-1 TRBD2 few TRBV6-8 TGTGCCAGCAGTAGGACTAGCGGGGGGGCCTATGAGTTTCCTGAGCAGTTCTTC CASSRTSGGAYEFPEQFF
TRBJ2-7 TRBD2 - TRBV6-6 TGTGCCAGCAGCCGATACTCTAGCGGGGCACACGAGCAGTACTTC CASSRYSSGAHEQYF
TRBJ2-5 - - TRBV7-9 TGTGCCAGCAGCTTAGGGGTTATGGTGGATGGAGAGACCCAGTACTTC CASSLGVMVDGETQYF
TRBJ1-2 - few TRBV7-9 TGTGCCAGCAGCCACCCCCTTGCCTATGGCTACACCTTC CASSHPLAYGYTF
TRBJ1-2 TRBD1 - TRBV7-6 TGTGCCAGCAGACCACCCGGGACAGCAATTGAGCATGGCTACACCTTC CASRPPGTAIEHGYTF
TRBJ1-2 - many TRBV7-2 TGTGCCAGCAGCTTTGCGAAGGACTATGGCTACACCTTC CASSFAKDYGYTF
TRBJ1-5 - - TRBV6-2/TRBV6-3 TGTGCCAGCAGTCGGACAGCGGGTAGCAATCAGTCCCAGCATTTT CASSRTAGSNQSQHF
TRBJ2-7 - - TRBV6-6 TGTGCCAGCAGTTCGGGGAACCCTCGAGGGGTGTTCTACGAGCAGTACTTC CASSSGNPRGVFYEQYF
TRBJ2-1 - - TRBV4-1 TGCGCCAGCAGCCAAGGTGCTGGGTCGGATGAGCAGTTCTTC CASSQGAGSDEQFF
TRBJ1-2 - many TRBV6-1 TGTGCCGGAGGAGGACCGGCTAACTATGGCTACACCTTC CAGGGPANYGYTF
TRBJ1-5 - few TRBV6-8 TGTGCCAGCAGACCCGATAGTCTTAGCAATCAGCCCCAGCATTTT CASRPDSLSNQPQHF
TRBJ2-1 TRBD1 many TRBV5-6 TGTGCCAGCAGCTTGGAGGCAGGGGGCTTCTACAATGAGCAGTTCTTC CASSLEAGGFYNEQFF
TRBJ2-7 TRBD2 - TRBV4-1 TGCACCAGCAGCCAAGATTCGGCTAGCGGTGCCTACGAGCAGTACTTC CTSSQDSASGAYEQYF
TRBJ2-3 - few TRBV20-1 TGCAGTGCTAGTGACAAGGGGCCAGGTACGCAGTATTTT CSASDKGPGTQYF
TRBJ2-1 TRBD2 - TRBV24-1 TGTGCCCCCAGTGTCGCGGGGGGCGGGGGTTTCGAGCAGTTCTTC CAPSVAGGGGFEQFF
TRBJ2-7 - many TRBV11-2 TGTGCCAGCAGCTTGGGTTTCGGGACCCGCGAGCAGTACTTC CASSLGFGTREQYF
TRBJ1-2 - - TRBV6-8 TGTGCCAGCAGTTACGGTCTATGGGGTGGCTACACCTTC CASSYGLWGGYTF
TRBJ1-5 - few TRBV27 TGTGCCAGCAGTTCAACGGGGGCAAGCAATCAGCCCCAGCATTTT CASSSTGASNQPQHF
TRBJ2-7 - few TRBV6-1 TGTGCCGTAGGCTCCTACGAGCAGTACTTC CAVGSYEQYF
TRBJ1-2 - - TRBV7-2 TGTGCCAGCTGGGCACTGAACTATGGCTACACCTTC CASWALNYGYTF
TRBJ2-1 - many TRBV24-1 TGTGCCACCAGTGTCAAGAGAGGGTCCAGCTCCTACAATGAGCAGTTCTTC CATSVKRGSSSYNEQFF
TRBJ2-5 TRBD1 many TRBV7-9 TGTGCCAGCAGCCGGGGACAGGGCTCAGGGGAGACCCAGTACTTC CASSRGQGSGETQYF
TRBJ1-5 - few TRBV19 TGTGCCAGTAGGCGTGGGGTTGATCAGCCCCAGCATTTT CASRRGVDQPQHF
TRBJ2-5 TRBD2 - TRBV13 TGTGCCAGCAGCTTAGAAGAGCGGGGGGGCCAAGAGACCCAGTACTTC CASSLEERGGQETQYF
TRBJ1-5 - - TRBV12-3/TRBV12-4 TGTGCCAGCAGTCTTTTGGAGGGCAATCAGCCCCAGCATTTT CASSLLEGNQPQHF
TRBJ1-6 - - TRBV14 TGTGCCAGCAGCGATGGGGGCTCCTATAATTCACCCCTCCACTTT CASSDGGSYNSPLHF
TRBJ1-4 - once TRBV15 TGTGCCACCAGCAGAGATGCCAGCAAGAATGAAAAACTGTTTTTT CATSRDASKNEKLFF
TRBJ2-1 - - TRBV28 TGTGCCAGCAGGACCCAATACAGGGCCAGCTCCTACAATGAGCAGTTCTTC CASRTQYRASSYNEQFF
TRBJ1-1 - - TRBV19 TGTGCCAGTAGTCCAGGGCCCTCTTACAGCACTGAAGCTTTCTTT CASSPGPSYSTEAFF
TRBJ1-4 - few TRBV15 TGTGCCACCGGGTCGGGTATTGGTGAAAAACTGTTTTTT CATGSGIGEKLFF
TRBJ1-4 TRBD1 few TRBV28 TGTGCCAGCAGGCTCGGGACAGGATATGCAACTAATGAAAAACTGTTTTTT CASRLGTGYATNEKLFF
TRBJ2-5 - - TRBV7-7 TGTGCCAGCAGCTTAACTATGGCCGATCAAGAGACCCAGTACTTC CASSLTMADQETQYF
TRBJ2-1 - - TRBV30 TGTGCCTGGAGTGTAAGAGCTGGCAATGAGCAGTTCTTC CAWSVRAGNEQFF
TRBJ1-2 - few TRBV19 TGTGCCAGTACTGATATAGGGGACTATGGCTACACCTTC CASTDIGDYGYTF
TRBJ2-7 - few TRBV27 TGTGCCAGCAGTCCTAGAGCGGCTAGGGAGCAGTACTTC CASSPRAAREQYF
TRBJ1-6 - - TRBV6-2/TRBV6-3 TGTGCCAGCAGTTACCTGGACAACTATAATTCACCCCTCCACTTT CASSYLDNYNSPLHF